Below, 20 T cell receptor beta chains from the same sample are listed, as sequenced in a study of blood T cell repertoires in COVID-19. Assay: immunoSEQ multiplex PCR; the TCRdb copy retains only in-frame clones and omits some. The sample consists of around 140,000 clones, 80% to 90% of them appearing once. The sample taken for sequencing was peripheral blood. All receptors come from a woman in her fifties or sixties with acute or convalescent COVID-19.

To note about this clone: Within the sample, other DNA sequences also encode this same CDR3. CDR3 in DNA: TGTGCCAGTAGTATTGGGCAGGGTGCGTACAATGAGCAGTTCTTC. This codes for CASSIGQGAYNEQFF. The chain has TRBV19 and TRBJ2-1; a possible D gene is TRBD1 (5 bases). This CDR3 comprises 15 residues. The V gene's germline CDR1 is LNHDA and CDR2 SQIVND (reference sequence). The ends were cut back, 3 bases at V and 4 bases at J, with 13 bases in the middle.

This clone was seen a single time. The chain joins TRBV19 to TRBJ2-7; D not resolved. Germline V gene sequence: CDR1 LNHDA, CDR2 SQIVND (reference sequence). The CDR3 sequence is 14 residues long. V lost 3 bases, J lost 1 base, and 10 bases lay in between. Written as DNA, the CDR3 is TGTGCCAGTAGTATCCGCTCGGTTTCCTACGAGCAGTACTTC. It specifies CASSIRSVSYEQYF. The variable domain in full, with the rest retrieved from reference TRBV19 and TRBJ2-7, is DGGITQSPKYLFRKEGQNVTLSCEQNLNHDAMYWYRQDPGQGLRLIYYSQIVNDFQKGDIAEGYSVSREKKESFPLTVTSAQKNPTAFYLCASSIRSVSYEQYFGPGTRLTVT.

The rearrangement joins TRBV15 to TRBJ1-2, with 9 positions matching TRBD1. The germline CDR1 and CDR2 sequences are LNHNV and YYDKDF (reference sequence). V lost 0 bases and J lost 5; bases outside the gene matches: 7. The CDR3 runs 16 residues. As DNA, the CDR3 is TGTGCCACCAGCAGAGATCAAGAAGGGACAGGGTATGGCTACACCTTC. Protein product: CATSRDQEGTGYGYTF.

The chain is built from TRBV6-5 and TRBJ1-2; 7 positions match TRBD1. This CDR3 has 16 amino acids. Germline V gene lookup returns CDR1 MNHEY and CDR2 SVGAGI. J was trimmed by 2 bases and V by 0 bases; bases with no gene match: 6. The CDR3 here is CASSYSTGKENYGYTF. DNA of the CDR3: TGTGCCAGCAGTTACTCGACAGGGAAGGAGAACTATGGCTACACCTTC.

The chain links TRBV7-2 to TRBJ1-3; 9 bases are shared with TRBD1. This CDR3 region has 16 residues. Germline V lookup: CDR1 SGHTA, CDR2 FQGNSA. Germline trimming cut 5 bases from V and 3 bases from J; bases unmatched to any gene: 8. For the CDR3, the DNA is TGTGCCAGCAGCCGTCCCGGGACAGGGTTTGGAAACACCATATATTTT. Translated: CASSRPGTGFGNTIYF.

This chain connects TRBV6-6 to TRBJ2-3; 13 positions match TRBD2. J gave up 0 bases and V 5 bases, and 8 bases lay outside the gene matches. CDR1 is MNHNY and CDR2 is SVGAGI in the germline V gene (reference sequence). CDR3 length equals 18 residues. The CDR3 DNA is TGTGCCAGCAGTCAAACTAGCGGGGGGGGTTCTAGCACAGATACGCAGTATTTT. Its translation is CASSQTSGGGSSTDTQYF.

This clone was detected once. This chain joins TRBV13 and TRBJ2-2; 7 nucleotides agree with TRBD1. The germline gives CDR1 PRHDT, CDR2 FYEKMQ (reference sequence). V shed 5 bases, J shed 2 bases, and the junction held 14 bases outside the gene matches. This CDR3 contains 18 residues. The CDR3 region has the DNA TGTGCCAGCAGCCCGGATAGATTCGGGACAGAAAACACCGGGGAGCTGTTTTTT. Protein product: CASSPDRFGTENTGELFF.

The V and J genes are TRBV5-5 and TRBJ2-3, with 9 bases lining up with TRBD2. This CDR3 has 15 residues. V was clipped by 0 bases and J by 3 bases; unmatched bases: 2. In germline, CDR1 is SGHKS, CDR2 YYEKEE (reference sequence). The CDR3 region is CASSLVSGRTDTQYF. The CDR3 DNA sequence: TGTGCCAGCAGCTTGGTTAGCGGGAGAACAGATACGCAGTATTTT.

The CDR3 bases are TGTGCCAGCAGCTCAAACCTAGGGGCACCCCTCCACTTT. It is translated as CASSSNLGAPLHF. The chain carries TRBV7-3 and TRBJ1-6; tentatively, D is TRBD1 (5 bases). The CDR3 has 13 amino acids. Trimming pared 4 bases from V and 11 bases from J, leaving 12 bases between. CDR1 and CDR2 from the germline V gene are SGHTA and FQGTGA.

This chain links TRBV9 with TRBJ2-5; possibly TRBD1 for D (5 bases). CDR1 and CDR2 (germline): SGDLS, YYNGEE. V shed 3 bases and J shed 5 bases, with 14 bases lying between them. This CDR3 spans 14 amino acids. The CDR3 region is CASSAYRGEETQYF. For the CDR3, the DNA is TGTGCCAGCAGCGCCTATAGGGGTGAGGAGACCCAGTACTTC. Using reference TRBV9 and TRBJ2-5 for the parts outside the CDR3, the full variable domain is DSGVTQTPKHLITATGQRVTLRCSPRSGDLSVYWYQQSLDQGLQFLIQYYNGEERAKGNILERFSAQQFPDLHSELNLSSLELGDSALYFCASSAYRGEETQYFGPGTRLLVL.

The rearrangement links TRBV6-2 or TRBV6-3 to TRBJ2-2; maybe TRBD1 (5 bases). There are 15 residues in the CDR3. With 0 bases removed from V and 7 bases from J, the gap between germline ends came to 12 bases. Germline V gives CDR1 MNHEY, CDR2 SVGEGT. The chain's CDR3 is CASSYSFREHGELFF. The CDR3 region has the DNA TGTGCCAGCAGTTACTCGTTCAGGGAACACGGGGAGCTGTTTTTT.

The genes are TRBV11-1 and TRBJ2-7; the D gene is possibly TRBD1 (6 bases). V lost 1 base to trimming and J lost 3 bases, with 13 bases between them. In germline, CDR1 is SGHAT, CDR2 FQDESV (reference sequence). The CDR3 loop spans 15 amino acids. CDR3 bases: TGTGCCAGCAGCTTAGTCAGGGGCGGTAACTACGAGCAGTACTTC. Residues: CASSLVRGGNYEQYF.

The V gene is TRBV15, the J gene TRBJ2-5; no definite D call. Trimming removed 1 base from V and 2 bases from J, with 8 bases in between. This CDR3 comprises 14 residues. Germline loops: CDR1 LNHNV, CDR2 YYDKDF (reference sequence). The CDR3 sequence is CATSRVQIQETQYF. CDR3 coding DNA: TGTGCCACCAGCAGAGTCCAGATTCAAGAGACCCAGTACTTC. Looking up the rest from reference TRBV15 and TRBJ2-5 gives the full variable domain: DAMVIQNPRYQVTQFGKPVTLSCSQTLNHNVMYWYQQKSSQAPKLLFHYYDKDFNNEADTPDNFQSRRPNTSFCFLDIRSPGLGDTAMYLCATSRVQIQETQYFGPGTRLLVL.

This clone showed up just once. This chain uses TRBV5-1 with TRBJ2-2; D is possibly TRBD1 (6 bases). The length of the CDR3 is 14 residues. The germline CDR1 and CDR2 sequences are SGHRS and YFSETQ. V was cut by 3 bases and J by 1 base, with 7 bases left in between. The CDR3 nucleotides read TGCGCCAGCAGCTCGGGACAGAACACCGGGGAGCTGTTTTTT. Amino acid sequence: CASSSGQNTGELFF.

This chain links TRBV24-1 with TRBJ2-1; a weak D match, TRBD2 (5 bases). Trimming took off 5 bases at V and 2 bases at J, with 12 bases between the two ends. There are 15 residues in the CDR3. Germline lookup yields CDR1 KGHDR and CDR2 SFDVKD. CDR3: CATSGEGPTYNEQFF. The CDR3 DNA reads TGTGCCACCAGTGGCGAGGGTCCCACCTACAATGAGCAGTTCTTC.

The V gene is TRBV19, the J gene TRBJ2-7; 9 nucleotides align to TRBD2. Germline V CDR1 and CDR2: LNHDA, SQIVND (reference sequence). Trimming at V came to 5 bases and at J to 0 bases, leaving 2 bases not matched to a gene. The CDR3 loop spans 14 amino acids. CDR3 bases: TGTGCCAGTAGTTTGACTAGCGGCTCCTACGAGCAGTACTTC. Protein product: CASSLTSGSYEQYF.

This rearrangement joins TRBV4-1 to TRBJ2-7; 7 bases match TRBD1. In germline, CDR1 is MGHRA, CDR2 YSYEKL. This CDR3 comprises 16 residues. The V gene end was trimmed by 2 bases and the J gene end by 3 bases; junction bases not matched to a gene: 10. The CDR3 DNA reads TGCGCCAGCAGCCAAAAGACAGGGTCCGGGCGCTACGAGCAGTACTTC. Protein sequence: CASSQKTGSGRYEQYF.

This clone appeared once. The gene calls are TRBV7-9 and TRBJ2-5; D gene unclear. The CDR3 runs to 18 residues. Germline lookup yields CDR1 SEHNR and CDR2 FQNEAQ (reference sequence). V was clipped by 3 bases and J by 0 bases, with 20 bases between them. The CDR3 reads CASSFASSNSWYQETQYF. The CDR3 nucleotides read TGTGCCAGCAGCTTCGCGTCCTCGAATTCGTGGTACCAAGAGACCCAGTACTTC. Based on the CDR3 plus reference TRBV7-9 and TRBJ2-5, the full variable domain is DTGVSQNPRHKITKRGQNVTFRCDPISEHNRLYWYRQTLGQGPEFLTYFQNEAQLEKSRLLSDRFSAERPKGSFSTLEIQRTEQGDSAMYLCASSFASSNSWYQETQYFGPGTRLLVL.

J is TRBJ2-3 and V is TRBV4-1; D perhaps matches TRBD2 (6 bases). V was cut by 7 bases and J by 2 bases, with 22 bases left in between. CDR3 size: 17 residues. Germline V gene sequence: CDR1 MGHRA, CDR2 YSYEKL. CDR3 nucleotides: TGCGCCAGCACCCTGGGGGGAACTCTTCTTCTCACAGATACGCAGTATTTT. This encodes CASTLGGTLLLTDTQYF.

J is TRBJ2-3 and V is TRBV11-1, with 7 bases that match TRBD1. V shed 5 bases, J shed 0 bases, and the junction held 5 bases outside the gene matches. CDR3 length equals 15 residues. Germline lookup yields CDR1 SGHAT and CDR2 FQDESV (reference sequence). CDR3 protein: CASSAHRGSTDTQYF. In DNA form, the CDR3 reads TGTGCCAGCAGCGCCCACAGGGGAAGCACAGATACGCAGTATTTT.